The entry below gives a single T cell receptor (beta chain) sequence along with its context. Its antigen is still unknown. The data stem from a study of identical twins. The CDR3 has 16 amino acids. Germline CDR1 and CDR2: MNHEY and SVGEGT. V lost 0 bases and J lost 5, with 17 bases in between. In TCRdb, the 5' RACE reads were re-called with MiXCR into one record per CDR3 protein. Of around 670,000 distinct CDR3 sequences in the sample, around 5.7% were seen once. Study findings and constraints: Abundant beta clonotypes from cord blood had fewer insertions, unlike memory repertoires, which showed none. Conclusions came from cross-sectional statistical analysis, not from following the same donors.

V and J are TRBV6-2 or TRBV6-3 and TRBJ2-7; TRBD1 might be the D (5 bases). This clonotype originated in a man aged 18 to 29 in good health. Material: naive T cells sorted from blood. CDR3 residues: CASSYSSWTFLNEQYF. The CDR3 bases are TGTGCCAGCAGTTACTCGTCCTGGACATTCCTTAACGAGCAGTACTTC.